The table lists the clone carrying this T cell receptor (beta chain) with many counts. Its specificity is unknown. The CDR3 spans 14 residues. The V gene lost 10 bases and the J gene lost 4 bases, with 16 bases spanning the gap. The entry originates in a study of response to subunit inactivated influenza vaccine. Study outcomes and limitations: After each seasonal influenza vaccination, few new T cells are recruited, the authors suggested.

TCRdb passed the RT-PCR reads through MiXCR, listing each CDR3 protein once. The profile shows some 600,000 distinct CDR3 sequences, approximately 15% of them singletons. The J gene is TRBJ2-2, the V gene TRBV12-3 or TRBV12-4; D is perhaps TRBD1 (6 bases). The source material was PBMCs from blood, sampled around 14 days before vaccination. This TCR was sampled from a middle-aged man who received an inactivated influenza vaccine. The CDR3 region is CATRETGRTGELFF. The DNA for the CDR3 is TGTGCCACGCGTGAGACAGGACGCACCGGGGAGCTGTTTTTT.